A selection of T cell receptor beta chains follows, all from one sample in a study of response to subunit inactivated influenza vaccine. MiXCR was run by TCRdb on the RT-PCR reads, yielding one entry per CDR3 protein. The repertoire has roughly 190,000 distinct CDR3 sequences, 14% of them found once; the top ten carry approximately 24%. Sequencing was performed on CD8+ T cells sorted from PBMCs, taken 4 to 6 days after vaccination. The receptors were gathered from a middle-aged man who received an inactivated influenza vaccine. Each CDR3 is given with its conserved first and last residue. The D gene is left open where the match is weak. Clone size appears in some rows only: once, few, many, or a class for an expanded clone.

abundance: few; v_gene: TRBV5-1; d_gene: NA; j_gene: TRBJ2-3; CDR3aa: CASSLVPVKDTQYF; CDR3nt: TGCGCCAGCAGCTTGGTTCCCGTGAAAGATACGCAGTATTTT
abundance: few; v_gene: TRBV4-1; d_gene: NA; j_gene: TRBJ2-7; CDR3aa: CASSRTASYEQYF; CDR3nt: TGCGCCAGCAGCCGGACAGCTTCCTACGAGCAGTACTTC
abundance: NA; v_gene: TRBV7-9; d_gene: NA; j_gene: TRBJ2-7; CDR3aa: CASSLGELPREQYF; CDR3nt: TGTGCCAGCAGCTTAGGGGAACTACCCAGGGAGCAGTACTTC
abundance: many; v_gene: TRBV12-3/TRBV12-4; d_gene: NA; j_gene: TRBJ2-7; CDR3aa: CASSFQYPPYEQYF; CDR3nt: TGTGCCAGCAGTTTCCAGTATCCTCCCTACGAGCAGTACTTC
abundance: NA; v_gene: TRBV7-9; d_gene: NA; j_gene: TRBJ2-3; CDR3aa: CASSLTVADTQYF; CDR3nt: TGTGCCAGCAGCTTAACTGTTGCAGATACGCAGTATTTT
abundance: NA; v_gene: TRBV29-1; d_gene: TRBD2; j_gene: TRBJ2-1; CDR3aa: CSVEEGWGLAGVGQFF; CDR3nt: TGCAGCGTTGAAGAAGGATGGGGGCTAGCGGGAGTGGGGCAGTTCTTC
abundance: NA; v_gene: TRBV7-8; d_gene: TRBD2; j_gene: TRBJ2-1; CDR3aa: CASSLGSSGNSYNEQFF; CDR3nt: TGTGCCAGCAGCTTAGGGTCTAGCGGAAACTCCTACAATGAGCAGTTCTTC
abundance: few; v_gene: TRBV7-9; d_gene: TRBD1; j_gene: TRBJ2-7; CDR3aa: CASSYRRTGDAYEQYF; CDR3nt: TGTGCCAGCAGCTATAGGAGAACAGGGGACGCCTACGAGCAGTACTTC
abundance: NA; v_gene: TRBV5-1; d_gene: NA; j_gene: TRBJ2-7; CDR3aa: CASSSNPELYYEQYF; CDR3nt: TGCGCCAGCAGCTCCAATCCGGAACTTTACTACGAGCAGTACTTC
abundance: NA; v_gene: TRBV27; d_gene: NA; j_gene: TRBJ2-1; CDR3aa: CASSSGTAGYNEQFF; CDR3nt: TGTGCCAGCAGTTCAGGTACGGCCGGTTACAATGAGCAGTTCTTC
abundance: few; v_gene: TRBV11-1; d_gene: NA; j_gene: TRBJ2-1; CDR3aa: CASSYPRVDRDPSVDEQFF; CDR3nt: TGTGCCAGCAGCTACCCAAGGGTCGATCGGGACCCTTCTGTTGATGAGCAGTTCTTC
abundance: NA; v_gene: TRBV28; d_gene: TRBD2; j_gene: TRBJ2-5; CDR3aa: CASSPPPLAGVLQKETQYF; CDR3nt: TGTGCCAGCAGCCCTCCCCCGCTAGCGGGGGTATTACAAAAAGAGACCCAGTACTTC
abundance: NA; v_gene: TRBV2; d_gene: NA; j_gene: TRBJ2-2; CDR3aa: CASSVLSNTGELFF; CDR3nt: TGTGCCAGCAGTGTACTATCCAACACCGGGGAGCTGTTTTTT
abundance: few; v_gene: TRBV9; d_gene: TRBD1; j_gene: TRBJ2-7; CDR3aa: CASSARTGGTYEQYF; CDR3nt: TGTGCCAGCAGCGCAAGGACAGGAGGAACCTACGAGCAGTACTTC
abundance: NA; v_gene: TRBV5-6; d_gene: NA; j_gene: TRBJ2-7; CDR3aa: CASSLGVPYEQYF; CDR3nt: TGTGCCAGCAGCTTGGGCGTACCTTACGAGCAGTACTTC
abundance: few; v_gene: TRBV7-2; d_gene: TRBD2; j_gene: TRBJ2-4; CDR3aa: CASSFRGGGVGNIQYF; CDR3nt: TGTGCCAGCAGCTTCCGTGGCGGGGGGGTCGGAAACATTCAGTACTTC
abundance: many; v_gene: TRBV7-9; d_gene: TRBD2; j_gene: TRBJ2-2; CDR3aa: CASSLPGGRYTGELFF; CDR3nt: TGTGCCAGCAGCTTACCGGGAGGGCGTTACACCGGGGAGCTGTTTTTT
abundance: NA; v_gene: TRBV25-1; d_gene: NA; j_gene: TRBJ2-7; CDR3aa: CASSQDVYEQYF; CDR3nt: TGTGCCAGCAGCCAGGACGTGTACGAGCAGTACTTC
abundance: few; v_gene: TRBV4-1; d_gene: NA; j_gene: TRBJ2-1; CDR3aa: CASSQRTSLGNEQFF; CDR3nt: TGCGCCAGCAGCCAAAGGACATCACTGGGCAATGAGCAGTTCTTC
abundance: NA; v_gene: TRBV11-2; d_gene: NA; j_gene: TRBJ1-1; CDR3aa: CASTLTQGRNTEAFF; CDR3nt: TGTGCCAGCACCTTAACACAGGGAAGGAACACTGAAGCTTTCTTT
abundance: few; v_gene: TRBV7-3; d_gene: NA; j_gene: TRBJ2-3; CDR3aa: CASSPPAGDTQYF; CDR3nt: TGTGCCAGCAGCCCCCCGGCGGGAGATACGCAGTATTTT
abundance: NA; v_gene: TRBV6-1; d_gene: NA; j_gene: TRBJ2-7; CDR3aa: CASRQGQGSSLYEQYF; CDR3nt: TGTGCCAGCAGACAAGGGCAGGGGTCCTCTCTTTACGAGCAGTACTTC
abundance: few; v_gene: TRBV7-2; d_gene: TRBD2; j_gene: TRBJ2-7; CDR3aa: CASSSGLDFYEQYF; CDR3nt: TGTGCCAGCAGCTCGGGACTAGACTTCTACGAGCAGTACTTC
abundance: few; v_gene: TRBV3-1; d_gene: NA; j_gene: TRBJ2-3; CDR3aa: CASSQDPVKRPLDTQYF; CDR3nt: TGTGCCAGCAGCCAAGATCCCGTGAAGCGCCCCTTGGATACGCAGTATTTT
abundance: many; v_gene: TRBV21-1; d_gene: NA; j_gene: TRBJ2-5; CDR3aa: CASSKPRHSRETQYF; CDR3nt: TGTGCCAGCAGCAAACCCCGACACTCACGAGAGACCCAGTACTTC
abundance: NA; v_gene: TRBV3-1; d_gene: NA; j_gene: TRBJ2-1; CDR3aa: CASSSAGGLNEQFF; CDR3nt: TGTGCCAGCAGCAGTGCTGGGGGCCTAAATGAGCAGTTCTTC
abundance: few; v_gene: TRBV2; d_gene: TRBD2; j_gene: TRBJ2-3; CDR3aa: CASSERTSAPDTQYF; CDR3nt: TGTGCCAGCAGTGAAAGGACTAGCGCTCCAGATACGCAGTATTTT
abundance: NA; v_gene: TRBV18; d_gene: NA; j_gene: TRBJ2-1; CDR3aa: CASSEISSYNEQFF; CDR3nt: TGTGCCAGCTCGGAGATAAGTTCCTACAATGAGCAGTTCTTC
abundance: few; v_gene: TRBV4-3; d_gene: NA; j_gene: TRBJ1-6; CDR3aa: CASSQGGRGSSPLHF; CDR3nt: TGCGCCAGCAGCCAAGGGGGACGGGGTAGCTCACCCCTCCACTTT
abundance: few; v_gene: TRBV7-9; d_gene: NA; j_gene: TRBJ2-3; CDR3aa: CASSFYLSGVTDTQYF; CDR3nt: TGTGCCAGCAGCTTTTATCTTAGCGGCGTCACAGATACGCAGTATTTT
abundance: few; v_gene: TRBV27; d_gene: NA; j_gene: TRBJ2-1; CDR3aa: CASSLFVQGQNEQFF; CDR3nt: TGTGCCAGCAGTTTATTTGTCCAGGGCCAAAACGAGCAGTTCTTC
abundance: NA; v_gene: TRBV20-1; d_gene: TRBD2; j_gene: TRBJ2-1; CDR3aa: CSARDGTSGSRSYNEQFF; CDR3nt: TGCAGTGCTAGAGATGGGACTAGCGGGAGCCGCTCCTACAATGAGCAGTTCTTC
abundance: NA; v_gene: TRBV7-6; d_gene: TRBD1; j_gene: TRBJ2-7; CDR3aa: CASSLATGGDYEQYF; CDR3nt: TGTGCCAGCAGCTTAGCGACAGGGGGGGACTACGAGCAGTACTTC
abundance: few; v_gene: TRBV30; d_gene: NA; j_gene: TRBJ2-1; CDR3aa: CAWSGGGAYNEQFF; CDR3nt: TGTGCCTGGAGTGGAGGGGGGGCCTACAATGAGCAGTTCTTC
abundance: few; v_gene: TRBV20-1; d_gene: TRBD1; j_gene: TRBJ1-5; CDR3aa: CSARDGDRVNQPQHF; CDR3nt: TGCAGTGCTAGAGATGGGGACAGGGTAAATCAGCCCCAGCATTTT
abundance: few; v_gene: TRBV6-2/TRBV6-3; d_gene: TRBD2; j_gene: TRBJ2-1; CDR3aa: CASSGTSLYNEQFF; CDR3nt: TGTGCCAGCAGCGGGACTAGTCTATACAATGAGCAGTTCTTC
abundance: few; v_gene: TRBV29-1; d_gene: NA; j_gene: TRBJ2-1; CDR3aa: CSVQYRENEQFF; CDR3nt: TGCAGCGTTCAATACAGGGAGAATGAGCAGTTCTTC
abundance: few; v_gene: TRBV28; d_gene: NA; j_gene: TRBJ1-3; CDR3aa: CASSLVDRAGNTIYF; CDR3nt: TGTGCCAGCAGTTTGGTCGACCGAGCTGGAAACACCATATATTTT
abundance: NA; v_gene: TRBV25-1; d_gene: TRBD2; j_gene: TRBJ2-3; CDR3aa: CASSEFGLAGAVDTQYF; CDR3nt: TGTGCCAGCAGTGAATTTGGACTAGCGGGAGCGGTAGATACGCAGTATTTT
abundance: NA; v_gene: TRBV5-8; d_gene: NA; j_gene: TRBJ2-7; CDR3aa: CAMGPGPLCSQYF; CDR3nt: TGTGCCATGGGCCCCGGGCCCCTATGCTCGCAGTACTTC
abundance: NA; v_gene: TRBV28; d_gene: NA; j_gene: TRBJ2-6; CDR3aa: CASRPTGAFHSGANVLTF; CDR3nt: TGTGCCAGCAGACCCACGGGGGCCTTCCACTCTGGGGCCAACGTCCTGACTTTC
abundance: NA; v_gene: TRBV10-3; d_gene: NA; j_gene: TRBJ2-1; CDR3aa: CAISGADYNEQFF; CDR3nt: TGTGCCATCAGTGGCGCGGACTACAATGAGCAGTTCTTC
abundance: NA; v_gene: TRBV20-1; d_gene: TRBD2; j_gene: TRBJ2-3; CDR3aa: CSAFPISGRVADTQYF; CDR3nt: TGCAGTGCTTTTCCTATTAGCGGGAGAGTTGCAGATACGCAGTATTTT
abundance: few; v_gene: TRBV7-9; d_gene: TRBD1; j_gene: TRBJ2-7; CDR3aa: CASSATGALREQYF; CDR3nt: TGTGCCAGCAGCGCGACAGGGGCCCTAAGGGAGCAGTACTTC
abundance: few; v_gene: TRBV29-1; d_gene: TRBD1; j_gene: TRBJ1-2; CDR3aa: CSVEDQGRGYGYTF; CDR3nt: TGCAGCGTTGAAGATCAGGGCAGGGGGTATGGCTACACCTTC
abundance: few; v_gene: TRBV20-1; d_gene: NA; j_gene: TRBJ2-5; CDR3aa: CSARPYQYQETQYF; CDR3nt: TGCAGTGCTAGGCCTTACCAGTACCAAGAGACCCAGTACTTC